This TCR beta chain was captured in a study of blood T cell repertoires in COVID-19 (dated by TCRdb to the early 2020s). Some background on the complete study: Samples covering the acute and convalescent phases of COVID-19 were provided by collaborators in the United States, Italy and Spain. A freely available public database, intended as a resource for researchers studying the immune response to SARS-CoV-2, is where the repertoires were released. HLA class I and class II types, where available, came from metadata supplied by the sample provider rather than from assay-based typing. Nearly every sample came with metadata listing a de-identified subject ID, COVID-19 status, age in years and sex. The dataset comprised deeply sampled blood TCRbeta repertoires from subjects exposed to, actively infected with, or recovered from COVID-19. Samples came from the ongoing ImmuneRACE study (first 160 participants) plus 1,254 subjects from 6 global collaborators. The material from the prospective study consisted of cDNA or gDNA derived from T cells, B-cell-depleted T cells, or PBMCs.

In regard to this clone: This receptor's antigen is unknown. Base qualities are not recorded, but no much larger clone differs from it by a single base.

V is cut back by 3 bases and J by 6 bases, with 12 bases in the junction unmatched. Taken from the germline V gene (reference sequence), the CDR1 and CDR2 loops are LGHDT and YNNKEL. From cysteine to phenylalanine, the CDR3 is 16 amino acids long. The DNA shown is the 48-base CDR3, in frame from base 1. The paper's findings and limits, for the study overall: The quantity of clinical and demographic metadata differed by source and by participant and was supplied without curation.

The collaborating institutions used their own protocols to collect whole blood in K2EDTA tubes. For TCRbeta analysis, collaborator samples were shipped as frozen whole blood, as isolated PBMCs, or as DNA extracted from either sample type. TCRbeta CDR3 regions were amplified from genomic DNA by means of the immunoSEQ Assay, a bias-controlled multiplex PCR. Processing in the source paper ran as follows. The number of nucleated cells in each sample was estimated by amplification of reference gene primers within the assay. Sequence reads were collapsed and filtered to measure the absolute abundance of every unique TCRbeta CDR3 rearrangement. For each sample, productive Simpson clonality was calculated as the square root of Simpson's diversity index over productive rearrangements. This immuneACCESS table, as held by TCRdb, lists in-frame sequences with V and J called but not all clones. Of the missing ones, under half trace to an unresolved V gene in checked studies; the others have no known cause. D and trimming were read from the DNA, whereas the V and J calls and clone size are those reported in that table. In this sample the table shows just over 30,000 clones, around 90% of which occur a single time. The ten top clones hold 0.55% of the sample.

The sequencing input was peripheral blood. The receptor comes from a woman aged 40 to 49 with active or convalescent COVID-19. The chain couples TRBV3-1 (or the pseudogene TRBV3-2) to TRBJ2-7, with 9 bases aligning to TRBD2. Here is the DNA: TGTGCCAGCAGCCATTTTAGCGGGAGCCGCAAGGGCGAGCAGTACTTC. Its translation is CASSHFSGSRKGEQYF.